This T cell receptor beta chain was recorded in a study of shared clonotypes between healthy human individuals. For the study at large: The people who gave samples were a couple of women and a few men aged 18 to 49. Each donor contributed plates that comprised three CD4 naive, three CD4 memory, two CD8 naive and one CD8 memory.

The CDR3 loop spans 16 amino acids. Germline trimming cut 5 bases from V and 4 bases from J; bases unmatched to any gene: 6. Germline CDR1 is SGHTA and CDR2 is FQGNSA. Assay: immunoSEQ multiplex PCR; the TCRdb copy retains only in-frame clones and omits some. Among 500,000 to 550,000 clones listed, about 96% were seen once. Naive CD4+ cells were CD45RA-selected; the remaining cells were memory. The chain couples TRBV7-2 to TRBJ2-1; 12 bases are shared with TRBD2. The sequence was obtained from a woman aged 25 to 39 in good health. Sequencing input: naive CD4+ T cells sorted from blood. Subset reported: CD45RA+ positively selected. The CDR3 spells CASSVALAGGYNEQFF. The CDR3 DNA sequence: TGTGCCAGCAGCGTGGCTCTAGCGGGAGGGTACAATGAGCAGTTCTTC.